The source of this TCR beta chain is a study of T cell changes during pregnancy in multiple sclerosis. The assay was immunoSEQ multiplex PCR, and TCRdb's table has in-frame clones only and misses some. The data contain about 85,000 clones, approximately 93% of them singletons. Losses at the gene ends were 4 bases for V and 2 bases for J; bases not matched to a gene: 7. Germline V gene lookup returns CDR1 SGHNT and CDR2 YYREEE (reference sequence). The CDR3 is 16 amino acids. The source was peripheral blood, collected in the first trimester of pregnancy. This chain joins TRBV5-4 and TRBJ2-1; TRBD1 matches at 9 bases. The receptor was isolated from a female donor with multiple sclerosis, enrolled in a pregnancy study. This chain's CDR3 is CASSLPRQGAYNEQFF. In nucleotides, the CDR3 is TGTGCCAGCAGCCTCCCGCGACAGGGGGCCTACAATGAGCAGTTCTTC.